This entry lists 32 T cell receptor beta chains sequenced from one sample in a study of beta chain features in type 1 diabetes. Of the isolated RNA, all was reverse transcribed, and so the sequenced material was expressed TCRB transcripts. TCRdb's copy holds only in-frame clones and misses some; the assay was immunoSEQ multiplex PCR. Of approximately 38,000 clones in the sample, approximately 50% were seen once. Material for sequencing was central memory CD4+ T cells from blood. Receptors were obtained from a woman between 18 and 29 years old in good health.

The chain recombines TRBV5-6 with TRBJ1-3; D ambiguous. The V and J ends lost 1 base and 0 bases respectively, with 8 bases between them. The CDR3 has 15 residues. CDR1 and CDR2 from the germline V gene are SGHDT and YYEEEE. For the CDR3, the DNA is TGTGCCAGCAGCTTGCCTAGCAGCTCTGGAAACACCATATATTTT. Encoded protein: CASSLPSSSGNTIYF.

The J gene is TRBJ2-5, the V gene TRBV6-1; D gene uncertain. Trimming pared 0 bases from V and 0 bases from J, leaving 5 bases between. The germline V gene has CDR1 MNHNS and CDR2 SASEGT. The CDR3 covers 14 residues. CDR3 protein: CASSEAVYQETQYF. In nucleotides, the CDR3 is TGTGCCAGCAGTGAAGCCGTCTACCAAGAGACCCAGTACTTC.

To note about this clone: One end of the junction varies from germline; a read error may be responsible. The sample contains more than one DNA sequence encoding this CDR3. This chain uses TRBV9 with TRBJ1-1; unclear D gene. Per germline, CDR1 SGDLS and CDR2 YYNGEE. CDR3 length equals 14 residues. Written as DNA, the CDR3 is TGTGCCAGTAGCGTATTAGGGAGAAACACTGAAGCTTTCTTT. Translated, it gives CASSVLGRNTEAFF.

This clone was recorded a few times. The rearrangement joins TRBV6-5 to TRBJ1-2, with D possibly TRBD1 on 6 matching bases. The CDR3 runs to 14 residues. V lost 6 bases to trimming and J lost 0 bases, with 11 bases between them. CDR1 and CDR2 (germline): MNHEY, SVGAGI. The CDR3 loop reads CASRPGGANYGYTF. The CDR3 bases are TGTGCCAGCAGGCCTGGGGGCGCTAACTATGGCTACACCTTC.

This clone was seen more than once but under ten times. The chain couples TRBV2 to TRBJ2-1; 7 bases are shared with TRBD1. This CDR3 region has 12 residues. V dropped 2 bases and J dropped 8; count of bases not matched to a gene: 0. Germline V lookup: CDR1 SNHLY, CDR2 FYNNEI. CDR3 coding DNA: TGTGCCAGCAGTGAACAGGGGGATGAGCAGTTCTTC. Translation gives CASSEQGDEQFF.

The chain has TRBV5-1 and TRBJ1-5; possibly TRBD1 for D (5 bases). V was trimmed by 2 bases and J by 7 bases, leaving 10 bases between them. Germline V CDR1 and CDR2: SGHRS, YFSETQ. The CDR3 totals 13 residues. As DNA, the CDR3 is TGCGCCAGCAGCTTAGACAGTAAGCAGCCCCAGCATTTT. Translation: CASSLDSKQPQHF.

The chain is built from TRBV10-2 and TRBJ2-7, with D hard to call. This CDR3 contains 12 residues. The V and J ends lost 4 bases and 4 bases respectively, with 8 bases between them. Germline values: CDR1 WSHSY, CDR2 SAAADI. The CDR3 protein is CASSVTFYEQYF. Written as DNA, the CDR3 is TGCGCCAGCAGTGTGACTTTTTACGAGCAGTACTTC.

The chain has TRBV18 and TRBJ2-2; D possibly corresponds to TRBD1 (6 bases). Trimming removed 3 bases at V and 4 bases at J, with 12 bases between. CDR3 length: 15 amino acids. Germline CDR1 and CDR2: KGHSH and LQKENI. The DNA for the CDR3 is TGTGCCAGCTCACCCTCCCAGGACAGCACCGGGGAGCTGTTTTTT. Encoded protein: CASSPSQDSTGELFF.

V and J are TRBV2 and TRBJ2-7; perhaps TRBD2 as D (6 bases). CDR3 length: 13 residues. V lost 7 bases and J lost 4, with 14 bases in between. CDR1 is SNHLY and CDR2 is FYNNEI in the germline V gene. The CDR3 nucleotides are TGTGCCAGCACCGGGGGACTTGAGTACGAGCAGTACTTC. Its translation: CASTGGLEYEQYF.

This clone was counted between two and nine times. The V gene is TRBV6-6, the J gene TRBJ1-5, with a possible D match to TRBD1 (5 bases). CDR1 and CDR2 (germline): MNHNY, SVGAGI (reference sequence). The germline V and J ends were trimmed by 6 bases and 11 bases, with 14 bases remaining between them. CDR3 length: 12 amino acids. The CDR3 DNA reads TGTGCCAGCAGCCCCACTCAGGACACCCAGCATTTT. Its translation is CASSPTQDTQHF.

This clone has only a few counts. The CDR3 loop reads CASSLVSGGAHEQFF. DNA for the CDR3: TGTGCCAGCAGCTTGGTAAGCGGGGGGGCCCATGAGCAGTTCTTC. This chain links TRBV5-6 with TRBJ2-1; TRBD2 matches at 10 bases. The trim removed 0 bases at V and 8 bases at J, leaving 5 bases unmatched. Per germline, CDR1 SGHDT and CDR2 YYEEEE. This CDR3 comprises 15 residues.

The rearrangement links TRBV11-2 to TRBJ1-1; perhaps TRBD1 as D (6 bases). CDR3 size: 14 residues. With 3 bases removed from V and 1 base from J, the gap between germline ends came to 9 bases. Looked up from germline, CDR1 is SGHAT and CDR2 is FQNNGV. The CDR3 bases are TGTGCCAGCAGCTTCGGACAGAGGAACACTGAAGCTTTCTTT. This translates into CASSFGQRNTEAFF. Full variable domain (remainder filled in from reference TRBV11-2 and TRBJ1-1): EAGVAQSPRYKIIEKRQSVAFWCNPISGHATLYWYQQILGQGPKLLIQFQNNGVVDDSQLPKDRFSAERLKGVDSTLKIQPAKLEDSAVYLCASSFGQRNTEAFFGQGTRLTVV.

This clone was observed a handful of times. The CDR3 reads CASSFAGASGTYEQYF. In DNA, the CDR3 is TGTGCCAGCAGCTTCGCGGGGGCTAGCGGTACCTACGAGCAGTACTTC. The chain joins TRBV27 to TRBJ2-7, with D possibly matching TRBD2 (7 bases). The germline gives CDR1 MNHEY, CDR2 SMNVEV (reference sequence). The CDR3 consists of 16 residues. The V end lost 6 bases, the J end lost 2 bases, and 20 bases lay between the germline ends.

A single count supports this clone. J is TRBJ1-5 and V is TRBV6-1, with a weak D call TRBD1 (6 bases). The length of the CDR3 is 13 residues. Germline V gene sequence: CDR1 MNHNS, CDR2 SASEGT. CDR3 in amino acids: CASGAGVGQPQHF. CDR3 sequence (DNA): TGTGCGTCCGGGGCAGGGGTTGGTCAGCCCCAGCATTTT.

This clone appeared a few times. The genes are TRBV7-2 and TRBJ2-7, with no clear D. Trimming cost V 5 bases and J 13 bases, with 18 bases left between them. CDR3 length: 12 amino acids. Germline loops: CDR1 SGHTA, CDR2 FQGNSA. In DNA form, the CDR3 reads TGTGCCAGCAGCCCTCTGGGTGGCAGAGGATACTTC. Its protein is CASSPLGGRGYF.

The rearrangement links TRBV6-6 to TRBJ1-1; no definite D call. CDR3 length equals 14 residues. The V gene lost 0 bases and the J gene lost 5 bases, with 10 bases spanning the gap. CDR1 and CDR2 (germline): MNHNY, SVGAGI (reference sequence). The CDR3 here is CASSYSGRTTEAFF. The CDR3 bases are TGTGCCAGCAGTTACTCCGGGAGGACTACTGAAGCTTTCTTT.

This clone was counted only a few times. J is TRBJ2-1 and V is TRBV14; TRBD2 matches at 8 bases. Looked up from germline, CDR1 is SGHDN and CDR2 is FVKESK. The ends lost 0 bases at V and 8 bases at J; junction bases unmatched: 9. This CDR3 region has 16 residues. In nucleotides, the CDR3 is TGTGCCAGCAGCCAAGATCGAGCGGGAGTAGGCTATGAGCAGTTCTTC. Translated: CASSQDRAGVGYEQFF.

The chain links TRBV5-1 to TRBJ1-1; D is uncertain. Germline CDR1 reads SGHRS; CDR2 reads YFSETQ. V was trimmed by 0 bases and J by 0 bases, leaving 6 bases between them. This CDR3 has 14 residues. CDR3 nucleotides: TGCGCCAGCAGCTTGGACAGTTTGAACACTGAAGCTTTCTTT. It encodes CASSLDSLNTEAFF.

This clone was detected only a few times. The chain employs TRBV4-1 and TRBJ2-1; D not resolved. CDR1 and CDR2 (germline): MGHRA, YSYEKL. V was trimmed by 0 bases and J by 8 bases, leaving 11 bases between them. This CDR3 contains 14 residues. The DNA for the CDR3 is TGCGCCAGCAGCCAAGACTTCGGTTTCGATGAGCAGTTCTTC. This gives the protein CASSQDFGFDEQFF.

This sequence joins TRBV5-1 and TRBJ2-5; no definite D call. The CDR3 length is 15 residues. Germline-derived CDR1 and CDR2 are SGHRS and YFSETQ. V lost 2 bases and J lost 4, with 15 bases in between. In DNA form, the CDR3 reads TGCGCCAGCAGCTTAGCTAACCCTCACGCAGAGACCCAGTACTTC. Its translation is CASSLANPHAETQYF.

The DNA of the CDR3 is TGTGCCAGCAGCCACGGGACGGGGGGCGGGAACACCGGGGAGCTGTTTTTT. As protein: CASSHGTGGGNTGELFF. The chain is built from TRBV4-2 and TRBJ2-2; TRBD2 is a possible D gene (7 bases). V was pared by 3 bases and J by 1 base, with 15 bases between. The germline V gene encodes CDR1 LGHNA and CDR2 YNFKEQ. This CDR3 contains 17 residues.

This clone was seen a few times. This chain uses TRBV10-3 with TRBJ2-7; D gene uncertain. The germline CDR1 and CDR2 sequences are ENHRY and SYGVKD. Between the trimmed V and J ends, which lost 8 bases and 2 bases, there was a span of 13 bases. The CDR3 runs to 13 residues. The CDR3 loop reads CAIRSDFPYEQYF. The CDR3, as DNA: TGTGCCATCCGATCCGACTTTCCCTACGAGCAGTACTTC.

With respect to this clone: The identical CDR3 is also encoded by other nucleotide sequences in the sample. The chain links TRBV27 to TRBJ2-7, with TRBD1 matching over 8 bases. There are 14 residues in the CDR3. With 6 bases clipped from V and 4 bases from J, the junction kept 8 bases outside the gene matches. Per germline, CDR1 MNHEY and CDR2 SMNVEV (reference sequence). DNA for the CDR3: TGTGCCAGCAGCACCGGACAGGGTGGGTACGAGCAGTACTTC. It codes for CASSTGQGGYEQYF.

This clone was detected a few times. The genes are TRBV30 and TRBJ2-1; 7 bases are a match to TRBD2. CDR1 is GTSNPN, CDR2 SVGIG, per germline (reference sequence). The CDR3 totals 13 residues. After removal of 5 bases from V and 4 bases from J, the junction contained 5 bases not matched to a gene. The CDR3: CAWSLAAYNEQFF. CDR3 nucleotide sequence: TGTGCCTGGTCGCTAGCGGCTTACAATGAGCAGTTCTTC.

This rearrangement joins TRBV5-4 to TRBJ2-5; 7 bases fit TRBD2. The J segment lost 3 bases and the V segment lost 2 bases, leaving 4 bases of the junction unmatched. The CDR3 has 14 residues. CDR1 and CDR2 from the germline V gene are SGHNT and YYREEE (reference sequence). CDR3 region: CASSFRDYEETQYF. CDR3 coding DNA: TGTGCCAGCAGCTTCCGGGACTACGAAGAGACCCAGTACTTC.

V usage is TRBV5-4 and J usage is TRBJ1-2; D possibly corresponds to TRBD1 (6 bases). The CDR3 sequence is 15 residues long. Germline V lookup: CDR1 SGHNT, CDR2 YYREEE (reference sequence). Trimming removed 5 bases from V and 8 bases from J, with 22 bases in between. CDR3 nucleotide sequence: TGTGCCAGCAGACTGTCGGGGGGGCCGCCCGGAGGCTACACCTTC. Protein sequence: CASRLSGGPPGGYTF.

Details on this clone: This specimen includes other DNA sequences encoding the same CDR3. The chain links TRBV5-1 to TRBJ2-7, with 9 bases identical to TRBD2. The germline V gene encodes CDR1 SGHRS and CDR2 YFSETQ. Losses at the gene ends were 2 bases for V and 0 bases for J; bases not matched to a gene: 3. This CDR3 has 15 residues. CDR3 coding DNA: TGCGCCAGCAGCTTACTAGCGGGCAGCTCCTACGAGCAGTACTTC. It encodes CASSLLAGSSYEQYF.

The V gene is TRBV5-1, the J gene TRBJ2-1; a weak D match, TRBD2 (5 bases). The CDR3 covers 14 residues. Germline-derived CDR1 and CDR2 are SGHRS and YFSETQ. V lost 3 bases to trimming and J lost 4 bases, with 11 bases between them. CDR3 DNA sequence: TGCGCCAGCAGCTCCGGGGATCGGTACAATGAGCAGTTCTTC. Translation: CASSSGDRYNEQFF.

The chain employs TRBV30 and TRBJ2-3; 8 nucleotides align to TRBD1. CDR1 GTSNPN and CDR2 SVGIG come from the germline V gene (reference sequence). With V trimmed by 0 bases and J by 1 base, 0 bases remained unmatched. The CDR3 loop spans 14 amino acids. The CDR3 DNA sequence: TGTGCCTGGAGTGTACAGGGGGGCACAGATACGCAGTATTTT. Encoded protein: CAWSVQGGTDTQYF.

This chain joins TRBV5-1 and TRBJ2-7, with D possibly matching TRBD2 (8 bases). V lost 5 bases, J lost 4 bases, and 22 bases lay in between. Germline loops: CDR1 SGHRS, CDR2 YFSETQ. The length of the CDR3 is 16 residues. The DNA for the CDR3 is TGCGCCAGCAGTCCGCAGGGGGGACTAGTCCATTACGAGCAGTACTTC. Translated: CASSPQGGLVHYEQYF.

This clone occurred a few times. The rearrangement uses TRBV27 and TRBJ2-5; 14 nucleotides agree with TRBD2. The CDR3 contains 17 residues. Germline V CDR1 and CDR2: MNHEY, SMNVEV (reference sequence). Losses at the gene ends were 4 bases for V and 4 bases for J; bases not matched to a gene: 8. The DNA of the CDR3 is TGTGCCAGCAGTTCCATTGGACTAGCGGGAGGTAGAGAGACCCAGTACTTC. Its translation: CASSSIGLAGGRETQYF.

The chain combines TRBV6-6 with TRBJ2-7; TRBD1 agrees at 8 bases. CDR3 length: 16 amino acids. Germline CDR1 and CDR2: MNHNY and SVGAGI (reference sequence). Losses at the gene ends were 0 bases for V and 4 bases for J; bases not matched to a gene: 8. The CDR3: CASSYSMRGQAYEQYF. Written as DNA, the CDR3 is TGTGCCAGCAGTTACTCAATGCGGGGACAGGCTTACGAGCAGTACTTC.